This record covers a single T cell receptor (beta chain). This sample is part of a study of T cell changes during pregnancy in multiple sclerosis. Measured with immunoSEQ multiplex PCR; TCRdb has only the in-frame clones, and not every one. The data hold about 77,000 clones, with just over 90% observed a single time. CDR1 is MDHEN and CDR2 is SYDVKM in the germline V gene. Trimming cost V 7 bases and J 2 bases; bases outside gene matches: 10. The CDR3 loop spans 16 amino acids. Sequencing used peripheral blood, obtained after pregnancy. The sequence derives from a female donor in good health, enrolled as a control in a pregnancy study. The V gene is TRBV28, the J gene TRBJ2-1; TRBD2 matches at 8 bases. For the CDR3, the DNA is TGTGCCAGCACCCTCGGGGGGGGAGGCCCCTACAATGAGCAGTTCTTC. Protein sequence: CASTLGGGGPYNEQFF.